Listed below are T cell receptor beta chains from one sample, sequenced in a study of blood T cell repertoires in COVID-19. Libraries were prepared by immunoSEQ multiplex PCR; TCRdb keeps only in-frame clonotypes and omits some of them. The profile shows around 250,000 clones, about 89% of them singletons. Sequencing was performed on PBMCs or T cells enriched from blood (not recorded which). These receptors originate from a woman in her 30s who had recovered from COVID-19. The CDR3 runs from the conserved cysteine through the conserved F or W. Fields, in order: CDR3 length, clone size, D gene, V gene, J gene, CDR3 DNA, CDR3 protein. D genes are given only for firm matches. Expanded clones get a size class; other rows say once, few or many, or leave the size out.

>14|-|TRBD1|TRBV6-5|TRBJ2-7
TGTGCCAGCACCGCCGGGACAGGCTCCTACGAGCAGTACTTC
CASTAGTGSYEQYF
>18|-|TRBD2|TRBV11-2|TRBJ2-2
TGTGCCAGCAGCCTCCGGGGGGGGCGGGAGGCCGCCACCGGGGAGCTGTTTTTT
CASSLRGGREAATGELFF
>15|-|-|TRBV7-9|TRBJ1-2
TGTGCCAGCAGCTTAGCATCAGATTTTAACTATGGCTACACCTTC
CASSLASDFNYGYTF
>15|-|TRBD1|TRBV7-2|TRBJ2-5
TGTGCCAGCAGCCCAGGCCCAGGACAGGAAGAGACCCAGTACTTC
CASSPGPGQEETQYF
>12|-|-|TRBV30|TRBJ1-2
TGTGCCTGGTCCCTAGCACCCTATGGCTACACCTTC
CAWSLAPYGYTF
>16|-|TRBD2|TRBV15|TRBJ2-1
TGTGCCACCAGCAGAGGTGGGACTAGCGGGAGCTATGAGCAGTTCTTC
CATSRGGTSGSYEQFF
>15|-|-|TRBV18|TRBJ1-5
TGTGCCAGCTCACCCCGGGACACGGGCAATCAGCCCCAGCATTTT
CASSPRDTGNQPQHF
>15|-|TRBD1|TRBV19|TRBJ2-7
TGTGCCAGTAGTACTCCGGGACAGGTATCCTACGAGCAGTACTTC
CASSTPGQVSYEQYF
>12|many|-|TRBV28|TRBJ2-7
TGTGCCAGCAGTTTACCAGGCACCGAGCAGTACTTC
CASSLPGTEQYF
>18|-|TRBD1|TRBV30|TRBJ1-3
TGTGCCTGGACGAAGGACAGGGGGCTTAGTTATTTGGGAAACACCATATATTTT
CAWTKDRGLSYLGNTIYF
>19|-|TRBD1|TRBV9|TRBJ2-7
TGTGCCAGCAGCGTAGCCGGGACAGGGTTGGCAGGCGGGTCTAACGAGCAGTACTTC
CASSVAGTGLAGGSNEQYF
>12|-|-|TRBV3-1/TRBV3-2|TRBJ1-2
TGTGCCAGCAGCCACGGGGGGAATGGCTACACCTTC
CASSHGGNGYTF
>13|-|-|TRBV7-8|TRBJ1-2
TGTGCCAGCAGCTTAACTGTTAACTATGGCTACACCTTC
CASSLTVNYGYTF
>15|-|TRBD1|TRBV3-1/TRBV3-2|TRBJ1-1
TGTGCCAGCAGCCAAAGGACAGGGGGGAACACTGAAGCTTTCTTT
CASSQRTGGNTEAFF
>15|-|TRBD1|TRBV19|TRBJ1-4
TGTGCCAGTAGACCGGACAGGGAAGGCTTAGAAAAACTGTTTTTT
CASRPDREGLEKLFF
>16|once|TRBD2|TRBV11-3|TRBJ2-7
TGTGCCAGCAGCCCGGGACTAGCGGGAGGAAACTACGAGCAGTACTTC
CASSPGLAGGNYEQYF
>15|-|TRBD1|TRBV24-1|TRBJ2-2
TGTGCCACCAGGGAGACAGGGGGCGCTTCCGGGGAGCTGTTTTTT
CATRETGGASGELFF
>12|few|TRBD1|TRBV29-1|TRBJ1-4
TGCAGCGTTGGACAGGGAGTTGAAAAACTGTTTTTT
CSVGQGVEKLFF
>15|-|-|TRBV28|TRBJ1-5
TGTGCCAGCAGTTCCCCCACACTAGGAGGGCAGCCCCAGCATTTT
CASSSPTLGGQPQHF
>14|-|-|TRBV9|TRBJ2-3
TGTGCCAGCAGCGTAGATCTGGCCACAGATACGCAGTATTTT
CASSVDLATDTQYF
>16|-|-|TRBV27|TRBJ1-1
TGTGCCAGCAGTTTAGAAGGGGACTATATCACGGGTGAAGCTTTCTTT
CASSLEGDYITGEAFF
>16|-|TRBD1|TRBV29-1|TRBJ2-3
TGCAGCGTTGAGGGGACAGGGGAGACTAGCACAGATACGCAGTATTTT
CSVEGTGETSTDTQYF
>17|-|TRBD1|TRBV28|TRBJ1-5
TGTGCCAGCAGTAATTTCCCGGGACAGGTTTCAAATCAGCCCCAGCATTTT
CASSNFPGQVSNQPQHF
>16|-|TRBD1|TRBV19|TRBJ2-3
TGTGCCAGTAGTAGCACCGGGACAGGGAGCACAGATACGCAGTATTTT
CASSSTGTGSTDTQYF
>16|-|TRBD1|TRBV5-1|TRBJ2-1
TGCGCCAGCAGCTTACTCGGCGGGACAGGGGGCGATGAGCAGTTCTTC
CASSLLGGTGGDEQFF
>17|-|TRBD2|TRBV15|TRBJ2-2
TGTGCCACCAGCAGAGATATCCTTGCGGGAGCGGGCGGGGAGCTGTTTTTT
CATSRDILAGAGGELFF
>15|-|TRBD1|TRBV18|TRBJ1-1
TGTGCCAGCTTGACAGGGGGGACTTTAGACACTGAAGCTTTCTTT
CASLTGGTLDTEAFF
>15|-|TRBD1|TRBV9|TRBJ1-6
TGTGCCAGCAGCGTAGGACAGGGGTCTAATTCACCCCTCCACTTT
CASSVGQGSNSPLHF
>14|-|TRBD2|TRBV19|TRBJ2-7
TGTGCCAGTAGACGTAGCGGGAGTGCCTACGAGCAGTACTTC
CASRRSGSAYEQYF
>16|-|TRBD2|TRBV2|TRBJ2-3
TGTGCCAGCCGGAAGTCGCCGGGACTAGCTGCAGATACGCAGTATTTT
CASRKSPGLAADTQYF
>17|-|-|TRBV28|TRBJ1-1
TGTGCCAGCAGTTTACGACGCAGAGTCAGGAACCTCACTGAAGCTTTCTTT
CASSLRRRVRNLTEAFF
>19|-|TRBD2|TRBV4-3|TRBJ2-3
TGCGCCAGCAGCCCTCGACGAGACCTACCGGGACTACATGGAGATACGCAGTATTTT
CASSPRRDLPGLHGDTQYF
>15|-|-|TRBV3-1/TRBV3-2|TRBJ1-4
TGTGCCAGCAGCCAAGCCCAGGGTACTAATGAAAAACTGTTTTTT
CASSQAQGTNEKLFF
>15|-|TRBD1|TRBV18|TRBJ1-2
TGTGCCAGCTCACCCAGGACAGGGGGCGACTATGGCTACACCTTC
CASSPRTGGDYGYTF
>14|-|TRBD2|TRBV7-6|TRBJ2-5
TGTGCCAGCAGCGGGGAGGGACGGCAAGAGACCCAGTACTTC
CASSGEGRQETQYF
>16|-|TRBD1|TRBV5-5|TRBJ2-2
TGTGCCAGCAGCTTGGGACAGGGGGCTAACACCGGGGAGCTGTTTTTT
CASSLGQGANTGELFF
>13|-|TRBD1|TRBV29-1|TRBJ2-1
TGCAGAGCTGGCGGGACAGGGTTTACTGAGCAGTTCTTC
CRAGGTGFTEQFF
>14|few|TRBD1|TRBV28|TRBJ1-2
TGTGCCAGCAGTTTAATTCAAACAGGGGAAAGCTACACCTTC
CASSLIQTGESYTF
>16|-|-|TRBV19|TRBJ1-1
TGTGCCAGTAGTACCTTACGGCCCGGGGGGGACACTGAAGCTTTCTTT
CASSTLRPGGDTEAFF
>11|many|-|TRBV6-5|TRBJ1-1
TGTGCCAGCAGTTACAGGGGAGGAGCTTTCTTT
CASSYRGGAFF
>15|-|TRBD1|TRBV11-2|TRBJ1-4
TGTGCCAGCAGCTCGGGGACAGGGGGTAATGAAAAACTGTTTTTT
CASSSGTGGNEKLFF
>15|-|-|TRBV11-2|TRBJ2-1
TGTGCCAGCAGCCTCGGAGGAGGGCCCTACAATGAGCAGTTCTTC
CASSLGGGPYNEQFF
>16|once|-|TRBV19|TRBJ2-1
TGTGCCAGTAGTATCACTAGAGATGATACCTACAATGAGCAGTTCTTC
CASSITRDDTYNEQFF
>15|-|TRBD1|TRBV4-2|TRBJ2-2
TGTGCCAGCAGCCAAGGACAGGGAAGGACCGGGGAGCTGTTTTTT
CASSQGQGRTGELFF
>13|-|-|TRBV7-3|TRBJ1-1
TGTGCCAGCAGTTCTACAGCGGACACTGAAGCTTTCTTT
CASSSTADTEAFF